These T cell receptor beta chains were read from a single sample in a study of blood T cell repertoires in COVID-19. Some clones are missing from TCRdb's copy, which holds only in-frame ones; the method was immunoSEQ multiplex PCR. This repertoire shows some 350,000 clones, 75% to 90% found once; its top ten account for just under 6.5%. The sample was peripheral blood. These TCRs come from a woman in her fifties or sixties with COVID-19, enrolled during active disease. Each CDR3 is given with its conserved first and last residue. A D gene is named only where the DNA matches it firmly. Rows give clone size only sometimes, using once, few, many, or a class for an expanded clone.

J | size | V | D | DNA | CDR3
TRBJ1-2 | - | TRBV6-6 | - | TGTGCCAGCAGTCCCTCAGGGCAGAACTATGGCTACACCTTC | CASSPSGQNYGYTF
TRBJ2-6 | - | TRBV27 | TRBD1 | TGTGCCAGCAGTTCGGACAGGGGGAAGTCTGGGGCCAACGTCCTGACTTTC | CASSSDRGKSGANVLTF
TRBJ1-6 | - | TRBV6-6 | TRBD1 | TGTGCCACCAGACCGGGACAGGGGGCGGGTTCACCCCTCCACTTT | CATRPGQGAGSPLHF
TRBJ1-1 | - | TRBV11-3 | - | TGTGCCAGCAGCGGGGGGGAGGGCACTGAAGCTTTCTTT | CASSGGEGTEAFF
TRBJ2-3 | once | TRBV15 | - | TGTGCCACCAGCAGTCCTACCAGGGGTTTCACAGATACGCAGTATTTT | CATSSPTRGFTDTQYF
TRBJ2-7 | - | TRBV7-9 | - | TGTGCCAGCAGCTTAAGTACAGGGAGGGAAGAGCAGTACTTC | CASSLSTGREEQYF
TRBJ2-5 | - | TRBV14 | - | TGTGCCAGCAGCCAAGTATCCCAAGAGACCCAGTACTTC | CASSQVSQETQYF
TRBJ1-1 | - | TRBV7-8 | - | TGTGCCAGCAGCTTAGTCCGGGAGCTCGGTGAAGCTTTCTTT | CASSLVRELGEAFF
TRBJ2-5 | - | TRBV7-2 | - | TGTGCCAGCACCCCGTACCAAGAGACCCAGTACTTC | CASTPYQETQYF
TRBJ1-1 | - | TRBV30 | - | TGTGCCTTGTCCATAAGGGGCACTGAAGCTTTCTTT | CALSIRGTEAFF
TRBJ2-2 | - | TRBV4-2 | TRBD2 | TGTGCCAGCAGCCATAGACTAGCGGGTGAGGTGGAGCTGTTTTTT | CASSHRLAGEVELFF
TRBJ2-7 | once | TRBV15 | TRBD1 | TGTGCCACCAGCACCCAAACTTATTGGGGACAGGGGGAATCTTGGCAGTACTTC | CATSTQTYWGQGESWQYF
TRBJ2-6 | - | TRBV14 | - | TGTGCCAGCAGCCCCCTACGCGGGGCCCGATCTGGGGCCAACGTCCTGACTTTC | CASSPLRGARSGANVLTF
TRBJ2-3 | few | TRBV7-2 | TRBD2 | TGTGCCAGCAGCTCCTTTTCGCGGGAGCGGGCAGATACGCAGTATTTT | CASSSFSRERADTQYF
TRBJ1-5 | few | TRBV9 | - | TGTGCCAGCAGCACAGGGACCGCAACAAATCAGCCCCAGCATTTT | CASSTGTATNQPQHF
TRBJ1-1 | - | TRBV6-5 | TRBD1 | TGTGCCAGCAGCAACAGGGGGACGGGCACTGAAGCTTTCTTT | CASSNRGTGTEAFF
TRBJ1-2 | once | TRBV27 | TRBD1 | TGTGCCAGCAGTTATTGGACAGGGAACGGCTACACCTTC | CASSYWTGNGYTF
TRBJ1-1 | - | TRBV30 | - | TGTGCCTGGAGTGTCAAACAGACTATATGGACTGAAGCTTTCTTT | CAWSVKQTIWTEAFF
TRBJ2-6 | - | TRBV3-1/TRBV3-2 | - | TGTGCCAGCAGCCAAGATCGACAGAGATTCTCTGGGGCCAACGTCCTGACTTTC | CASSQDRQRFSGANVLTF
TRBJ2-7 | once | TRBV7-2 | - | TGTGCCAGCAGCTTAGTTCTCGTCGGTTTGGAGGGTCCCTCCTACGAGCAGTACTTC | CASSLVLVGLEGPSYEQYF
TRBJ1-5 | - | TRBV18 | TRBD1 | TGTGCCAGCGCACAGGGGGTGAATCAGCCCCAGCATTTT | CASAQGVNQPQHF
TRBJ2-1 | - | TRBV7-3 | - | TGTGCCAGCAGCTTTAACTCCCGCTCGGGAAGGTACAATGAGCAGTTCTTC | CASSFNSRSGRYNEQFF
TRBJ2-3 | - | TRBV4-1 | - | TGCGCCAGCAGCCCCGGGGACAACACAGATACGCAGTATTTT | CASSPGDNTDTQYF
TRBJ1-1 | - | TRBV6-1 | - | TGTGCCAGCAGTGAAAGGTCGGCAGGGCGGAACACTGAAGCTTTCTTT | CASSERSAGRNTEAFF
TRBJ2-1 | - | TRBV7-2 | TRBD2 | TGTGCCAGCAGCTACGCCGGGACTAGCGGGACCTACAATGAGCAGTTCTTC | CASSYAGTSGTYNEQFF
TRBJ2-5 | - | TRBV6-5 | - | TGTGCCAGCAGTTACTCTGGGACAACGGAGACCCAGTACTTC | CASSYSGTTETQYF
TRBJ1-2 | - | TRBV5-6 | TRBD1 | TGTGCCAGCAGCTTGCTCCGGGACAGGGGTGTCTATGGCTACACCTTC | CASSLLRDRGVYGYTF
TRBJ2-7 | - | TRBV19 | TRBD2 | TGTGCCAGTAGTATGTACAGCGGGAGAGGCGACGAGCAGTACTTC | CASSMYSGRGDEQYF
TRBJ2-3 | once | TRBV19 | TRBD2 | TGTGCCAGTAGTATACGATACCCGGGACTAGCGGATTCTAGCACAGATACGCAGTATTTT | CASSIRYPGLADSSTDTQYF
TRBJ2-3 | once | TRBV12-5 | TRBD2 | TGTGCTAGTGGTTTAAGGCTAGCGGGAGGGCAGAGCACAGATACGCAGTATTTT | CASGLRLAGGQSTDTQYF
TRBJ2-1 | - | TRBV24-1 | - | TGTGCCACCAGTGCCAACTTTGGTGAGCAGTTCTTC | CATSANFGEQFF
TRBJ2-3 | - | TRBV6-5 | TRBD2 | TGTGCCAGCAGTTACTCGTCTAGCGGGGCAGATACGCAGTATTTT | CASSYSSSGADTQYF
TRBJ2-1 | - | TRBV5-1 | TRBD2 | TGCGCCAGCAGCTTGCTCACCGGGCTAGCGGCCAGCGAGCAGTTCTTC | CASSLLTGLAASEQFF
TRBJ2-7 | once | TRBV5-1 | TRBD2 | TGCGCCAGCAGCTTGGAAGCGGGGGGAGAATACGAGCAGTACTTC | CASSLEAGGEYEQYF
TRBJ1-3 | - | TRBV6-6 | - | TGTGCCAGCAGTAAACGGGGGGCGGGAAACACCATATATTTT | CASSKRGAGNTIYF
TRBJ2-5 | - | TRBV21-1 | - | TGTGCCAGCAACGGGACAAGGGTGGAGACCCAGTACTTC | CASNGTRVETQYF
TRBJ1-1 | - | TRBV30 | - | TGTGCCTGGATCCGGGGGAATGTCCCACTTTACACTGAAGCTTTCTTT | CAWIRGNVPLYTEAFF
TRBJ2-1 | - | TRBV25-1 | TRBD1 | TGTGCCAGCAGTGCCAGGGGGCGCACTGGTGAGCAGTTCTTC | CASSARGRTGEQFF
TRBJ2-1 | - | TRBV24-1 | TRBD2 | TGTGCCACCAGTGATTTGACTAGCGGGAGTCGGTTCTTC | CATSDLTSGSRFF
TRBJ2-5 | - | TRBV3-1/TRBV3-2 | TRBD2 | TGTGCCAGCAGCCCCACGCGGACTAGCGGGAGGGCCCGAGAGACCCAGTACTTC | CASSPTRTSGRARETQYF